This record looks at one T cell receptor (beta chain) sequence and its context. What it binds is not known. A second roughly 7 to 12 cycle PCR used barcoded and J-beta primers. Each CDR3 protein is one row after TCRdb ran MiXCR on the 5' RACE reads. The table has hundreds of thousands of distinct CDR3 sequences, around 21% seen once. These data come from a study of blood T cells in healthy people across ages. Study context: Template switching retrieved approximately one barcoded beta molecule for each two T cells.

General study points: A roughly linear fall in TCR beta diversity per million T cells was seen with increasing age. Naive CD4+ cells and diversity were both higher in long-lived donors than in aged donors.

Sequencing was carried out using blood. This clonotype originated in a man aged 65 to 79 in good health.

This chain's CDR3 is CASSLNLAAQETQYF. The CDR3, as DNA: TGTGCCAGCAGTTTAAACCTAGCTGCACAAGAGACCCAGTACTTC. The gene calls are TRBV27 and TRBJ2-1; D may be TRBD2 (5 bases). TRBJ2-5 matches the DNA end more closely, so the J call is doubtful. The CDR3 length is 15 residues. Germline CDR1 reads MNHEY; CDR2 reads SMNVEV (reference sequence).